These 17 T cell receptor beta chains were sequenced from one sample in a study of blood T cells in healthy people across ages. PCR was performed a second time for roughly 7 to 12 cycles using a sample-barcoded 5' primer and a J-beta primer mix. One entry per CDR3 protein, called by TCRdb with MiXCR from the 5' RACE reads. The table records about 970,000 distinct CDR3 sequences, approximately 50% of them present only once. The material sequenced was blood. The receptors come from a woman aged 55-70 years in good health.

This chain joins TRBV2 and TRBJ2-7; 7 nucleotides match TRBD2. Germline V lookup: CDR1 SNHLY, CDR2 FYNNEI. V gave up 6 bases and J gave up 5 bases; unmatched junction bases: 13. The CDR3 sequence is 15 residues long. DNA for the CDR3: TGTGCCAGCAGCCCCAAGGCGACTAGCATAAACGAGCAGTACTTC. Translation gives CASSPKATSINEQYF.

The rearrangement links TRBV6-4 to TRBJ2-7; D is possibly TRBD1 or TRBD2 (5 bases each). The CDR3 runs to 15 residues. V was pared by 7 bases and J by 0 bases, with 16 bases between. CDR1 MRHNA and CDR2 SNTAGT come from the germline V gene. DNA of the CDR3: TGTGCCAGCAAGACGGACGGGACGAGCTCCTACGAGCAGTACTTC. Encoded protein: CASKTDGTSSYEQYF.

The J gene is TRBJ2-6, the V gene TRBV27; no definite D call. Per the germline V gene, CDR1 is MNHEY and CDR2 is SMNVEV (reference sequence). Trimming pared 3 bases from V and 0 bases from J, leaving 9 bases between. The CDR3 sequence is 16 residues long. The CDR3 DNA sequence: TGTGCCAGCAGTTTCACACCAAACTCTGGGGCCAACGTCCTGACTTTC. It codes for CASSFTPNSGANVLTF. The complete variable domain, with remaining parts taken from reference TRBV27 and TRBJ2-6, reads EAQVTQNPRYLITVTGKKLTVTCSQNMNHEYMSWYRQDPGLGLRQIYYSMNVEVTDKGDVPEGYKVSRKEKRNFPLILESPSPNQTSLYFCASSFTPNSGANVLTFGAGSRLTVL.

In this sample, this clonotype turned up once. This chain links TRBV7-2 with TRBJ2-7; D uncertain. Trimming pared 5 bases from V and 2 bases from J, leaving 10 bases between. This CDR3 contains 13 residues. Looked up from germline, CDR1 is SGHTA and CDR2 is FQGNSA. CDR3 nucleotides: TGTGCCAGCAGCATCCCCGGGCCCTACGAGCAGTACTTC. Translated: CASSIPGPYEQYF.

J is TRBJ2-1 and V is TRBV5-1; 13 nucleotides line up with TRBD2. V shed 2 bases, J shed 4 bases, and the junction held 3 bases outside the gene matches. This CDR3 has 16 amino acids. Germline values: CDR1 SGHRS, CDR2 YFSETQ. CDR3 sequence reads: CASSLRTSGRYNEQFF. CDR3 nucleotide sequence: TGCGCCAGCAGCTTAAGGACTAGCGGGAGATACAATGAGCAGTTCTTC.

The CDR3 is CASSPPIGHFQETQYF. The CDR3 DNA reads TGTGCCAGCTCACCACCGATCGGACACTTCCAAGAGACCCAGTACTTC. V is TRBV18 and J is TRBJ2-4; possible D gene TRBD1, 5 bases. The J call may be in error: the DNA end matches TRBJ2-5 better. The CDR3 totals 16 residues. CDR1 is KGHSH, CDR2 LQKENI, per germline.

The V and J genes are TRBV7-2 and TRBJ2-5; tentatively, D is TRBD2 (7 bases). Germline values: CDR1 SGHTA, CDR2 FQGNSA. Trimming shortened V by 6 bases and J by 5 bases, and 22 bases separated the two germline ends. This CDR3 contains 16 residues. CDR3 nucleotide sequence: TGTGCCAGCAGACCAGGGGTGGGAGGGCCTACGGAGACCCAGTACTTC. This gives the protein CASRPGVGGPTETQYF.

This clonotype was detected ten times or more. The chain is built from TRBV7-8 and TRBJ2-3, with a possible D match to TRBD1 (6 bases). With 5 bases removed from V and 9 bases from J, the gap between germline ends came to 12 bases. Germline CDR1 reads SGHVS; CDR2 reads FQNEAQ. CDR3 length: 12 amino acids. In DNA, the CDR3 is TGTGCCAGCAGCCCCCCTAGGGGGACGCAGTATTTT. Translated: CASSPPRGTQYF.

The CDR3 sequence: CASSRQGVGNQPQHF. The CDR3 region has the DNA TGTGCCAGCAGCAGACAGGGTGTTGGCAATCAGCCCCAGCATTTT. This chain connects TRBV7-2 to TRBJ1-5, with TRBD1 identical over 7 bases. The CDR3 length is 15 residues. Germline-derived CDR1 and CDR2 are SGHTA and FQGNSA. V dropped 5 bases and J dropped 2; count of bases not matched to a gene: 6.

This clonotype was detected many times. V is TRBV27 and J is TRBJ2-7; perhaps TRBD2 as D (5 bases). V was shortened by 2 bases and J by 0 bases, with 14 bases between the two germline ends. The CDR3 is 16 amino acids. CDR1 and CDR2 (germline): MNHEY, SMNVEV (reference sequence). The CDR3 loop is CASSLRAGAYSYEQYF. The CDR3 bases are TGTGCCAGCAGTTTACGGGCGGGTGCTTACTCCTACGAGCAGTACTTC.

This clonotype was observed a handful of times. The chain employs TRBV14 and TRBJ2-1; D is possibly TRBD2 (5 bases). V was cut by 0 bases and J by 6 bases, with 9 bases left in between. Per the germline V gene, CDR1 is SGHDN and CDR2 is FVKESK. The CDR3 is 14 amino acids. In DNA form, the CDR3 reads TGTGCCAGCAGCCAAGAGTGGAGGACCAATGAGCAGTTCTTC. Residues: CASSQEWRTNEQFF.

The CDR3 is CSAVTGGRGRANEQFF. CDR3 DNA: TGCAGCGCCGTGACAGGGGGCCGCGGGAGAGCCAATGAGCAGTTCTTC. The J gene is TRBJ2-1, the V gene TRBV29-1; 10 bases agree with TRBD1. V gave up 7 bases and J gave up 6 bases; unmatched junction bases: 15. The germline V gene encodes CDR1 SQVTM and CDR2 ANQGSEA. The CDR3 totals 16 residues.

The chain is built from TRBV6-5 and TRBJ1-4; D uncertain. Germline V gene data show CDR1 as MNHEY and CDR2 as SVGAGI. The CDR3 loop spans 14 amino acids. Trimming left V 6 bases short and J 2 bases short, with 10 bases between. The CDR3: CASREGSTNEKLFF. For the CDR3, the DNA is TGTGCCAGCAGAGAGGGTTCGACTAATGAAAAACTGTTTTTT.

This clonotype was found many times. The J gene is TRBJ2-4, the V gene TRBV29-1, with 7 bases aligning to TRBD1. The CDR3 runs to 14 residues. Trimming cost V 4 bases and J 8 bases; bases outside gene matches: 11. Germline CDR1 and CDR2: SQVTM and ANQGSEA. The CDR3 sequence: CSVVVLGQGDIQYF. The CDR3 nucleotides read TGCAGCGTTGTTGTCCTTGGCCAGGGGGACATTCAGTACTTC.

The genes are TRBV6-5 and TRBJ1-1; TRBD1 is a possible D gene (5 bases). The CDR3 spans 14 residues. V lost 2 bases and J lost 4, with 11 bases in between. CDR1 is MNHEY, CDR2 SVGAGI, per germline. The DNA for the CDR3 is TGTGCCAGCAGTTACGGGGGAGAAGGCACTGAAGCTTTCTTT. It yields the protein CASSYGGEGTEAFF.

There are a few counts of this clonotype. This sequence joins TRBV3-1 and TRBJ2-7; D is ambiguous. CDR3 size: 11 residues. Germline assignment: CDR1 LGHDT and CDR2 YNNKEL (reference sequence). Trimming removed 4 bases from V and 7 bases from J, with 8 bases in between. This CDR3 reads CASSRVGEQYF. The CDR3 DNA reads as TGTGCCAGCAGCCGGGTAGGAGAGCAGTACTTC.

This CDR3 is CASNGNQPQHF. CDR3 bases: TGTGCCAGCAACGGCAATCAGCCCCAGCATTTT. The genes are TRBV28 and TRBJ1-5; D is ambiguous. Trimming took off 7 bases at V and 2 bases at J, with 3 bases between the two ends. Germline V gene data show CDR1 as MDHEN and CDR2 as SYDVKM. The CDR3 runs 11 residues. The variable domain in full, with the rest retrieved from reference TRBV28 and TRBJ1-5, is DVKVTQSSRYLVKRTGEKVFLECVQDMDHENMFWYRQDPGLGLRLIYFSYDVKMKEKGDIPEGYSVSREKKERFSLILESASTNQTSMYLCASNGNQPQHFGDGTRLSIL.